This entry features one T cell receptor beta chain sequence. Every sample had its cDNA made across eight separate reactions. Through template switching, UMIs that included a 6-nucleotide sample barcode were added. TCRdb reprocessed the 5' RACE reads; each CDR3 protein has one entry and no DNA is given. The sample totals fewer than 350,000 distinct CDR3 sequences. This record belongs to a study of monozygotic twins with inflammatory bowel disease. Germline loops: CDR1 DFQATT, CDR2 SNEGSKA (reference sequence). This CDR3 comprises 16 residues. The chain combines TRBV20-1 with TRBJ2-1; TCRdb reports TRBD2, a call that lacks DNA to check it against. The clonotype comes from a human donor with ulcerative colitis or Crohn's disease, or a healthy co-twin of an affected twin (not recorded which). Sequencing was done on a sample of blood. CDR3 residues: CSARDENGRASDEQFF.